A single sample is the source of the 26 T cell receptor beta chains below, sequenced in a study of vaccination effects on CD4 cells after COVID-19. Some clones are missing from TCRdb's copy, which holds only in-frame ones; the method was immunoSEQ multiplex PCR. Here the sample spans approximately 40,000 clones, less than 85% being singletons. These receptors have no identified antigens. Scientists isolated CD4+ T cells after an approximately 10-day culture period ended. Infection dated between March and December 2020, before the Alpha, Beta and Delta variants reached the United States. Two-dose vaccination with either BNT162b2 or mRNA-1273 was given to the participants. The input for sequencing was CD4+ T cells from PBMCs cultured without peptide, taken after COVID-19 vaccination. These receptors all come from a human donor who had a prior SARS-CoV-2 infection.

The rearrangement links TRBV5-4 to TRBJ2-4; D possibly corresponds to TRBD1 (5 bases). CDR3 length equals 15 residues. Trimming pared 0 bases from V and 2 bases from J, leaving 9 bases between. The germline CDR1 and CDR2 sequences are SGHNT and YYREEE (reference sequence). The CDR3 sequence is CASSLDQGTKNIQYF. The CDR3 DNA is TGTGCCAGCAGCTTGGATCAGGGAACCAAAAACATTCAGTACTTC.

This clone showed up just a few times. The chain has TRBV7-9 and TRBJ2-5, with D possibly being TRBD1 (6 bases). Trimming stripped 5 bases from V and 5 bases from J, with 18 bases between. The CDR3 is 15 residues long. From germline, CDR1 is SEHNR and CDR2 FQNEAQ (reference sequence). This CDR3 is CASSRRTALRETQYF. The CDR3 nucleotides read TGTGCCAGCAGCCGTCGGACAGCCCTTAGGGAGACCCAGTACTTC.

The chain recombines TRBV6-4 with TRBJ2-1; 9 bases are shared with TRBD2. The CDR3 consists of 13 residues. J lost 8 bases, V lost 5 bases, and 4 bases had no gene match. Germline V gene sequence: CDR1 MRHNA, CDR2 SNTAGT. In nucleotides, the CDR3 is TGTGCCAGCAGTAGGCGGGAGGGGGATGAGCAGTTCTTC. It is translated as CASSRREGDEQFF.

This chain joins TRBV10-3 and TRBJ2-2, with TRBD2 matching over 7 bases. The CDR3 extends over 18 amino acids. Trimming at V came to 6 bases and at J to 2 bases, leaving 15 bases not matched to a gene. Germline V gene lookup returns CDR1 ENHRY and CDR2 SYGVKD. The CDR3 loop is CAISRLLPGGGNTGELFF. The CDR3 DNA reads TGTGCCATCAGCCGCCTGTTACCGGGGGGTGGAAACACCGGGGAGCTGTTTTTT.

The CDR3 sequence is CASPARGATGKLFF. Written as DNA, the CDR3 is TGTGCCAGCCCGGCACGGGGGGCGACGGGAAAACTGTTTTTT. The chain uses TRBV6-5 and TRBJ1-4, with D perhaps TRBD1 (6 bases). This CDR3 is 14 amino acids long. The germline gives CDR1 MNHEY, CDR2 SVGAGI. The germline V and J ends were trimmed by 8 bases and 10 bases, with 20 bases remaining between them.

J is TRBJ1-2 and V is TRBV6-5, with 10 positions matching TRBD1. Germline V gene sequence: CDR1 MNHEY, CDR2 SVGAGI. V trimming: 5 bases; J trimming: 5 bases; junction bases outside the gene matches: 8. The CDR3 contains 15 residues. CDR3 in DNA: TGTGCCAGCAGTAACCGGGACAGGGGCTTTTATGGCTACACCTTC. This sequence encodes CASSNRDRGFYGYTF.

A few counts support this clone. V and J are TRBV20-1 and TRBJ2-7; D might be TRBD1 (6 bases). V dropped 3 bases and J dropped 5 bases, with 8 bases sitting between them. The CDR3 length is 11 residues. Germline V lookup: CDR1 DFQATT, CDR2 SNEGSKA (reference sequence). The CDR3 spells CSASKGDEQYF. Written as DNA, the CDR3 is TGCAGTGCTAGTAAGGGGGACGAGCAGTACTTC.

The chain combines TRBV5-1 with TRBJ2-7; TRBD1 agrees at 9 bases. The V gene end was trimmed by 0 bases and the J gene end by 2 bases; junction bases not matched to a gene: 3. CDR3 length: 15 amino acids. Per germline, CDR1 SGHRS and CDR2 YFSETQ. The CDR3 region has the DNA TGCGCCAGCAGCTTGGAGACAGGGGGTACCTACGAGCAGTACTTC. Its protein is CASSLETGGTYEQYF.

The J gene is TRBJ1-6, the V gene TRBV3-1 (or the pseudogene TRBV3-2), with D perhaps TRBD1 (6 bases). V lost 0 bases and J lost 5, with 8 bases in between. Germline V CDR1 and CDR2: LGHDT, YNNKEL (reference sequence). This CDR3 is 15 amino acids long. CDR3 in amino acids: CASSQDRGDNSPLHF. The DNA of the CDR3 is TGTGCCAGCAGCCAAGATAGGGGGGATAATTCACCCCTCCACTTT.

V and J are TRBV15 and TRBJ2-3; the D gene is possibly TRBD1 (5 bases). Germline V gene lookup returns CDR1 LNHNV and CDR2 YYDKDF (reference sequence). V was trimmed by 1 base and J by 4 bases, leaving 9 bases between them. The CDR3 runs 14 residues. CDR3 nucleotides: TGTGCCACCAGCAGAGTCCAACAGGCAGATACGCAGTATTTT. Protein: CATSRVQQADTQYF.

This clone was recorded a few times. The V call is TRBV10-3, the J call TRBJ2-7; 15 bases fit TRBD2. This CDR3 spans 15 amino acids. Germline loops: CDR1 ENHRY, CDR2 SYGVKD. V was pared by 4 bases and J by 4 bases, with 2 bases of the junction left unmatched. CDR3 in amino acids: CAISGGTSGRYEQYF. The CDR3 region has the DNA TGTGCCATCAGTGGTGGGACTAGCGGGAGGTACGAGCAGTACTTC.

This sequence joins TRBV9 and TRBJ2-3; D ambiguous. The CDR3 consists of 16 residues. V lost 0 bases and J 3 bases, leaving 14 bases between the germline ends. Germline assignment: CDR1 SGDLS and CDR2 YYNGEE. The CDR3 DNA sequence: TGTGCCAGCAGCGTAGGATGGGCGGATGGGACAGATACGCAGTATTTT. This encodes CASSVGWADGTDTQYF.

This rearrangement joins TRBV6-5 to TRBJ2-7; 11 bases line up with TRBD2. Trimming cost V 4 bases and J 6 bases; bases outside gene matches: 11. The CDR3 extends over 16 amino acids. Germline lookup yields CDR1 MNHEY and CDR2 SVGAGI. CDR3 region: CASSSSIAGGPREQYF. Written as DNA, the CDR3 is TGTGCCAGCAGTTCCTCTATAGCGGGAGGGCCCCGCGAGCAGTACTTC.

This chain connects TRBV5-1 to TRBJ2-1, with 9 bases aligning to TRBD2. CDR1 SGHRS and CDR2 YFSETQ come from the germline V gene. The CDR3 covers 15 residues. The V gene end was trimmed by 0 bases and the J gene end by 4 bases; junction bases not matched to a gene: 2. CDR3 in amino acids: CASSLVAGGYNEQFF. CDR3 nucleotides: TGCGCCAGCAGCTTGGTGGCGGGAGGGTACAATGAGCAGTTCTTC.

The V gene is TRBV27, the J gene TRBJ2-7; D is undetermined. The V end was cut by 2 bases, the J end by 3 bases, with 14 bases between. CDR3 length: 15 amino acids. The germline CDR1 and CDR2 sequences are MNHEY and SMNVEV (reference sequence). The CDR3 DNA reads as TGTGCCAGCAGTTTAGACTCGCCCCACTTCTACGAGCAGTACTTC. The encoded protein is CASSLDSPHFYEQYF.

The rearrangement joins TRBV7-9 to TRBJ2-3; D is perhaps TRBD1 (6 bases). Germline CDR1 and CDR2: SEHNR and FQNEAQ (reference sequence). The CDR3 sequence is 14 residues long. Trimming shortened V by 4 bases and J by 4 bases, and 12 bases separated the two germline ends. CDR3 coding DNA: TGTGCCAGCAGCTCCCCACAGGGTTCAGATACGCAGTATTTT. Its translation is CASSSPQGSDTQYF.

The chain has TRBV5-4 and TRBJ1-2; D is unresolved. From germline, CDR1 is SGHNT and CDR2 YYREEE (reference sequence). The CDR3 spans 12 residues. Trimming pared 5 bases from V and 4 bases from J, leaving 9 bases between. CDR3 amino acids: CASSLDGYGYTF. In nucleotides, the CDR3 is TGTGCCAGCAGTCTGGACGGCTATGGCTACACCTTC.

This chain joins TRBV4-1 and TRBJ2-2; no definite D call. From germline, CDR1 is MGHRA and CDR2 YSYEKL. CDR3 length equals 15 residues. V gave up 1 base and J gave up 4 bases, with 10 bases separating them. The CDR3 DNA reads TGCGCCAGCAGCCAAGTTCTGCTTGGCACCGGGGAGCTGTTTTTT. It codes for CASSQVLLGTGELFF.

The CDR3 spells CASSWQGEETQYF. The CDR3 region has the DNA TGCGCCAGCAGTTGGCAGGGAGAAGAGACCCAGTACTTC. This chain links TRBV5-1 with TRBJ2-5; D may be TRBD1 or TRBD2 (5 bases each). Germline loops: CDR1 SGHRS, CDR2 YFSETQ. V was pared by 5 bases and J by 3 bases, with 11 bases between. This CDR3 contains 13 residues.

The rearrangement uses TRBV2 and TRBJ1-1; a weak D match, TRBD1 (5 bases). Germline V gives CDR1 SNHLY, CDR2 FYNNEI. V lost 7 bases to trimming and J lost 4 bases, with 13 bases between them. This CDR3 has 13 amino acids. The CDR3 nucleotides are TGTGCCAGCACTGTCTACGGGGGCACTGAAGCTTTCTTT. As protein: CASTVYGGTEAFF.

J is TRBJ2-5 and V is TRBV29-1; D gene ambiguous. This CDR3 has 13 amino acids. V was trimmed by 1 base and J by 4 bases, leaving 10 bases between them. Germline V gives CDR1 SQVTM, CDR2 ANQGSEA. The DNA of the CDR3 is TGCAGCGTTGAAGTCGGTCGACGAGAGACCCAGTACTTC. Protein product: CSVEVGRRETQYF.

The chain employs TRBV28 and TRBJ1-2, with D maybe TRBD1 (5 bases). The germline CDR1 and CDR2 sequences are MDHEN and SYDVKM. Trimming pared 3 bases from V and 5 bases from J, leaving 7 bases between. CDR3 length: 12 amino acids. The CDR3 spells CASSFDRYGYTF. The CDR3, as DNA: TGTGCCAGCAGTTTCGACAGATATGGCTACACCTTC.

The V gene is TRBV24-1, the J gene TRBJ1-2; D is unresolved. Trimming left V 3 bases short and J 0 bases short, with 4 bases between. This CDR3 has 13 residues. Germline values: CDR1 KGHDR, CDR2 SFDVKD. The CDR3 reads CATSDPANYGYTF. Here the CDR3 DNA reads TGTGCCACCAGTGATCCCGCTAACTATGGCTACACCTTC.

This clone has more than one count but fewer than ten. This chain's CDR3 is CASSLRQGGGENIQYF. The CDR3 nucleotides are TGTGCCAGCAGCTTGCGGCAGGGAGGCGGGGAAAACATTCAGTACTTC. V is TRBV5-4 and J is TRBJ2-4; D is possibly TRBD2 (6 bases). Germline V gene sequence: CDR1 SGHNT, CDR2 YYREEE (reference sequence). There are 16 residues in the CDR3. The V end was cut by 1 base, the J end by 5 bases, with 16 bases between.

This chain joins TRBV6-1 and TRBJ1-2, with D possibly TRBD1 on 5 matching bases. The germline V and J ends were trimmed by 1 base and 3 bases, with 9 bases remaining between them. From germline, CDR1 is MNHNS and CDR2 SASEGT. This CDR3 spans 14 amino acids. CDR3 DNA sequence: TGTGCCAGCAGTGAAGGGTGGGGGGACTATGGCTACACCTTC. It yields the protein CASSEGWGDYGYTF.

The J gene is TRBJ2-3, the V gene TRBV7-2; the D is unclear. The germline V gene has CDR1 SGHTA and CDR2 FQGNSA. With 5 bases removed from V and 1 base from J, the gap between germline ends came to 7 bases. CDR3 length: 13 amino acids. This chain's CDR3 is CASSPPGTDTQYF. The CDR3 DNA reads as TGTGCCAGCAGCCCTCCCGGCACAGATACGCAGTATTTT.